Following are 17 T cell receptor beta chains from one sample sequenced in a study of early stage breast cancer tumors. Measured with immunoSEQ multiplex PCR; TCRdb has only the in-frame clones, and not every one. In the table there are approximately 30,000 clones, 50% to 75% of which are singletons. Sequencing was performed on breast tumor tissue. The receptors shown here come from a person between 45 and 65 years old with breast cancer.

The rearrangement links TRBV30 to TRBJ1-2, with a tentative D call TRBD1 (6 bases). The germline CDR1 and CDR2 sequences are GTSNPN and SVGIG (reference sequence). The CDR3 is 13 residues long. V lost 0 bases, J lost 2 bases, and 7 bases lay in between. The CDR3 sequence: CAWSVDRNYGYTF. For the CDR3, the DNA is TGTGCCTGGAGTGTTGACAGGAACTATGGCTACACCTTC. Together with reference TRBV30 and TRBJ1-2, the CDR3 gives the full variable domain: SQTIHQWPATLVQPVGSPLSLECTVEGTSNPNLYWYRQAAGRGLQLLFYSVGIGQISSEVPQNLSASRPQDRQFILSSKKLLLSDSGFYLCAWSVDRNYGYTFGSGTRLTVV.

The sample holds a few counts of this clone. This rearrangement joins TRBV29-1 to TRBJ2-7; no clear D gene. This CDR3 has 12 amino acids. V lost 5 bases and J lost 6, with 14 bases in between. Per the germline V gene, CDR1 is SQVTM and CDR2 is ANQGSEA. The CDR3 here is CSVPTGPGEQYF. DNA for the CDR3: TGCAGCGTTCCGACTGGACCTGGCGAGCAGTACTTC.

On this clone itself: The sample contains more than one DNA sequence encoding this CDR3. This chain links TRBV7-8 with TRBJ2-2; D gene unclear. CDR3 length equals 13 residues. V was cut by 1 base and J by 3 bases, with 3 bases left in between. The germline gives CDR1 SGHVS, CDR2 FQNEAQ. The CDR3 DNA reads as TGTGCCAGCAGCTTAGTGGACACCGGGGAGCTGTTTTTT. This translates into CASSLVDTGELFF.

Within the sample, this clone is medium-sized. V is TRBV30 and J is TRBJ2-2; 7 bases fit TRBD1. J gave up 2 bases and V 8 bases, and 11 bases lay outside the gene matches. This CDR3 contains 15 residues. Germline CDR1 reads GTSNPN; CDR2 reads SVGIG (reference sequence). CDR3: CATGRGGRNTGELFF. The CDR3 DNA reads as TGTGCCACGGGTCGAGGGGGCAGAAACACCGGGGAGCTGTTTTTT.

The V gene is TRBV7-6, the J gene TRBJ2-7, with D maybe TRBD1 (5 bases). Germline V CDR1 and CDR2: SGHVS, FNYEAQ. The CDR3 length is 16 residues. The V gene lost 2 bases and the J gene lost 4 bases, with 18 bases spanning the gap. CDR3 nucleotides: TGTGCCAGCAGCTTATTCGAAGGGGTGCCCCCTTACGAGCAGTACTTC. Translating it yields CASSLFEGVPPYEQYF. The full variable domain, in which reference TRBV7-6 and TRBJ2-7 provide the parts outside the CDR3, is GAGVSQSPRYKVTKRGQDVALRCDPISGHVSLYWYRQALGQGPEFLTYFNYEAQQDKSGLPNDRFSAERPEGSISTLTIQRTEQRDSAMYRCASSLFEGVPPYEQYFGPGTRLTVT.

V usage is TRBV28 and J usage is TRBJ2-7; no reliable D call. The CDR3 extends over 14 amino acids. Germline V gives CDR1 MDHEN, CDR2 SYDVKM. V dropped 4 bases and J dropped 0 bases, with 10 bases sitting between them. DNA of the CDR3: TGTGCCAGCAGTTCAACCTGGGGCTCCTACGAGCAGTACTTC. The encoded protein is CASSSTWGSYEQYF.

As DNA, the CDR3 is TGTGCCAGCAGTGTGGGCAAGAGCACTGAAGCTTTCTTT. Protein: CASSVGKSTEAFF. The V and J genes are TRBV25-1 and TRBJ1-1; D is unclear. The germline CDR1 and CDR2 sequences are MGHDK and SYGVNS. The CDR3 extends over 13 amino acids. Trimming shortened V by 4 bases and J by 4 bases, and 10 bases separated the two germline ends.

The table lists this clone with many counts. The V call is TRBV30, the J call TRBJ1-1; D call uncertain. The V end lost 4 bases, the J end lost 3 bases, and 6 bases lay between the germline ends. The length of the CDR3 is 11 residues. Per the germline V gene, CDR1 is GTSNPN and CDR2 is SVGIG (reference sequence). The CDR3 here is CAWKSDTEAFF. CDR3 bases: TGTGCCTGGAAGTCGGACACTGAAGCTTTCTTT.

CDR3 sequence reads: CASSEAKGREAFF. CDR3 coding DNA: TGTGCCAGCAGTGAAGCGAAGGGGCGTGAAGCTTTCTTT. The chain links TRBV6-1 to TRBJ1-1, with D possibly TRBD1 on 5 matching bases. Germline CDR1 reads MNHNS; CDR2 reads SASEGT. This CDR3 contains 13 residues. The ends were cut back, 0 bases at V and 7 bases at J, with 9 bases in the middle.

The sample holds a few counts of this clone. V is TRBV6-1 and J is TRBJ1-1; weak D call: TRBD1 (5 bases). Looked up from germline, CDR1 is MNHNS and CDR2 is SASEGT. CDR3 length equals 13 residues. V was clipped by 11 bases and J by 4 bases, with 17 bases between them. The CDR3 DNA sequence: TGTGCCGGAGGTTGGGGGGGAAGCACTGAAGCTTTCTTT. Translated, it gives CAGGWGGSTEAFF.

This sequence joins TRBV6-1 and TRBJ2-5, with a possible D match to TRBD1 (7 bases). From germline, CDR1 is MNHNS and CDR2 SASEGT. V gave up 8 bases and J gave up 3 bases, with 16 bases separating them. The CDR3 covers 14 residues. Here the CDR3 reads CASQSGGTEETQYF. The CDR3 bases are TGTGCCAGCCAAAGTGGGGGGACAGAAGAGACCCAGTACTTC.

This clone was found a few times. The chain employs TRBV27 and TRBJ1-5; 8 bases map to TRBD1. The CDR3 length is 15 residues. The V and J ends lost 5 bases and 3 bases, in that order; junction bases with no gene match: 6. Germline V gene data show CDR1 as MNHEY and CDR2 as SMNVEV (reference sequence). CDR3 loop: CASSPGQAHNQPQHF. Here the CDR3 DNA reads TGTGCCAGCAGTCCGGGACAGGCTCACAATCAGCCCCAGCATTTT.

This clone showed up just a few times. V and J are TRBV2 and TRBJ2-7; 7 bases agree with TRBD2. The CDR3 spans 16 residues. CDR1 SNHLY and CDR2 FYNNEI come from the germline V gene. The junction had 8 bases not matched to a gene; V was cut back by 3 bases and J by 0 bases. Here the CDR3 reads CASSDLPRDYSYEQYF. In nucleotides, the CDR3 is TGTGCCAGCAGTGACCTTCCCCGGGACTACTCCTACGAGCAGTACTTC.

The rearrangement uses TRBV15 and TRBJ2-2; unclear D gene. The CDR3 has 16 residues. Trimming removed 0 bases at V and 2 bases at J, with 10 bases between. Germline CDR1 is LNHNV and CDR2 is YYDKDF (reference sequence). The DNA for the CDR3 is TGTGCCACCAGCAGAGATCTTGTACCAAACACCGGGGAGCTGTTTTTT. This sequence encodes CATSRDLVPNTGELFF.

The chain is built from TRBV5-1 and TRBJ2-3; D not resolved. With 4 bases removed from V and 4 bases from J, the gap between germline ends came to 16 bases. Germline lookup yields CDR1 SGHRS and CDR2 YFSETQ. The CDR3 spans 15 residues. The CDR3 sequence: CASSPDGLMPDTQYF. The DNA for the CDR3 is TGCGCCAGCAGCCCCGACGGCTTAATGCCAGATACGCAGTATTTT.

V usage is TRBV19 and J usage is TRBJ1-5; TRBD1 is a possible D gene (5 bases). Trimming pared 3 bases from V and 4 bases from J, leaving 13 bases between. This CDR3 region has 15 residues. Germline-derived CDR1 and CDR2 are LNHDA and SQIVND (reference sequence). The CDR3 here is CASSMNGGENQPQHF. The CDR3 DNA reads TGTGCCAGTAGTATGAACGGGGGGGAAAATCAGCCCCAGCATTTT.

V usage is TRBV5-4 and J usage is TRBJ1-1; a possible D gene is TRBD1 (5 bases). Deletions cut 10 bases from V and 7 bases from J, with 17 bases between. Germline V lookup: CDR1 SGHNT, CDR2 YYREEE (reference sequence). The CDR3 is made up of 12 amino acids. CDR3 sequence reads: CAPCGGGDEAFF. The CDR3, as DNA: TGTGCCCCCTGCGGGGGAGGGGATGAAGCTTTCTTT.